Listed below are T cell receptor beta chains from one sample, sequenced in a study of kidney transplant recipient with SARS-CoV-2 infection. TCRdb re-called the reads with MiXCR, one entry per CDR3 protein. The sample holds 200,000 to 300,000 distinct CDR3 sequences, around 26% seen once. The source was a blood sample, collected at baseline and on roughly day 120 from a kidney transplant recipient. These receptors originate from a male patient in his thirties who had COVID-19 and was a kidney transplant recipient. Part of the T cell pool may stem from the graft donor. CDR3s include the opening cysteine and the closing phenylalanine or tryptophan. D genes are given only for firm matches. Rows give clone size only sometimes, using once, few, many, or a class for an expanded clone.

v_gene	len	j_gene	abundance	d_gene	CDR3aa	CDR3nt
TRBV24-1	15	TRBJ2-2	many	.	CATSGLDSTTGELFF	TGTGCCACCAGTGGACTAGACTCAACCACCGGGGAGCTGTTTTTT
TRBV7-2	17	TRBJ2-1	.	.	CASSLTVAEEPRNEQFF	TGTGCCAGCAGCCTGACGGTAGCGGAAGAGCCCCGCAATGAGCAGTTCTTC
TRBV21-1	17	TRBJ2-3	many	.	CASSHRLATVMQDTQYF	TGTGCCAGCAGTCATCGCTTAGCTACAGTCATGCAAGATACGCAGTATTTT
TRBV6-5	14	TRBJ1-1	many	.	CASKTPDRNTEAFF	TGTGCCAGCAAAACACCCGACAGGAACACTGAAGCTTTCTTT
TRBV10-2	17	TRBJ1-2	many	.	CASSYTSTSRKTYGYTF	TGCGCCAGCAGTTACACGAGCACTTCTAGAAAGACCTATGGCTACACCTTC
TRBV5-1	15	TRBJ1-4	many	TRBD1	CASRHRQGANEKLFF	TGCGCCAGCAGACACAGACAGGGAGCCAATGAAAAACTGTTTTTT
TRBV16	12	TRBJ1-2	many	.	CASSQSHYGYTF	TGTGCCAGCAGCCAATCGCACTATGGCTACACCTTC
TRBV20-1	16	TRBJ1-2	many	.	CSALRWLFRKTYGYTF	TGCAGTGCTCTACGGTGGCTGTTTCGAAAGACCTATGGCTACACCTTC
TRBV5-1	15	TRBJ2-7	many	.	CASSHSTGSSYEQYF	TGCGCCAGCAGCCACTCGACCGGTAGCTCCTACGAGCAGTACTTC
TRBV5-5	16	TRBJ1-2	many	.	CASKRCVSRKTYGYTF	TGTGCCAGCAAAAGATGTGTCTCGCGAAAGACCTATGGCTACACCTTC
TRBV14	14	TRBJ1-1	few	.	CASSQELGASVTFF	TGTGCCAGCAGCCAGGAACTCGGAGCCTCTGTGACTTTCTTT
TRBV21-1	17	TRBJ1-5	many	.	CASRSLVATLASSAQHF	TGTGCCAGCAGGAGTCTTGTAGCTACATTGGCATCATCAGCCCAGCATTTT
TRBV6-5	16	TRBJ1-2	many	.	CASRSYGGGLLYGYTF	TGTGCCAGCAGGTCCTACGGGGGGGGGCTTCTCTATGGCTACACCTTC
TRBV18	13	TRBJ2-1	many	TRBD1	CASSPPDRDEQFF	TGTGCCAGCTCACCGCCTGACAGGGATGAGCAGTTCTTC
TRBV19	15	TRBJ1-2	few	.	CASSVGPSPLGGYAF	TGTGCCAGTAGTGTCGGACCCAGCCCCTTAGGAGGCTACGCCTTC
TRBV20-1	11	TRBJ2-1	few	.	CSARGRVREFF	TGCAGTGCTAGAGGCCGGGTCAGAGAGTTCTTC
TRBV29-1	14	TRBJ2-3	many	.	CSLAPGGPLDTQYF	TGCAGCCTGGCCCCCGGGGGGCCCCTCGATACGCAGTATTTT
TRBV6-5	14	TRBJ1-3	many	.	CASSDTYSGNTIYF	TGTGCCAGCTCGGACACATACTCTGGAAACACCATATATTTT
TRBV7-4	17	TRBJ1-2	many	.	CASSVGDSARKTYGYTF	TGTGCCAGCAGCGTAGGAGATTCAGCTCGAAAGACCTATGGCTACACCTTC
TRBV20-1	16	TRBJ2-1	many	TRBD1	CSARDRGTGAYNEQFF	TGCAGTGCTAGAGATAGGGGGACAGGGGCCTACAATGAGCAGTTCTTC
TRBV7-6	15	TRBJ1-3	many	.	CASSFSAGTGNTIYF	TGTGCCAGCAGCTTTAGCGCAGGGACTGGAAACACCATATATTTT
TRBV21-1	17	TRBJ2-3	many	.	CASRCPLATVMQDTQYF	TGTGCCAGCAGATGCCCACTAGCTACAGTCATGCAAGATACGCAGTATTTT
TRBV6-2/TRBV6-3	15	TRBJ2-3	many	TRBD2	CASSPERDITDTQYF	TGTGCCAGCAGCCCCGAGCGGGATATCACAGATACGCAGTATTTT
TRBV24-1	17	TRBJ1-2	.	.	CATSRRLSTRKTYGYTF	TGTGCCACCAGTCGTCGGCTTAGTACCAGAAAGACCTATGGCTACACCTTC
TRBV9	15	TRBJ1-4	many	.	CASSVDGGGYEKLFF	TGTGCCAGCAGCGTAGATGGGGGAGGTTATGAAAAACTGTTTTTT
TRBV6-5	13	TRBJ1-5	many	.	CASSYSVGQPQHF	TGTGCCAGCAGTTACTCGGTGGGACAGCCCCAGCATTTT
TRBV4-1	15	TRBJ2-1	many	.	CASSLWDGSYNEQFF	TGCGCCAGCAGCCTCTGGGACGGTTCCTACAATGAGCAGTTCTTC
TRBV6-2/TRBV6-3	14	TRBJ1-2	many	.	CASSYSLQGDGYTF	TGTGCCAGCAGTTACTCGCTACAGGGAGATGGCTACACCTTC
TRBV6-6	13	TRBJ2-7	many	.	CASNDRQSYEQYF	TGTGCCAGCAACGACCGACAGTCCTACGAGCAGTACTTC
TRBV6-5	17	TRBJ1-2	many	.	CASSSLRSMRKTYGYTF	TGTGCCAGCAGTTCTTTGCGCTCTATGCGAAAGACCTATGGCTACACCTTC
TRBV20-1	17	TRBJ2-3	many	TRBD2	CSARVGLAGGRTDTQYF	TGCAGTGCTAGAGTAGGTCTAGCGGGAGGGCGCACAGATACGCAGTATTTT
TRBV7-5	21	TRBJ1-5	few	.	CISVSEVSEDRYRGENQPQHF	.
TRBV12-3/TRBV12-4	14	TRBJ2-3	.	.	CASALGPAADTQYF	TGTGCCAGCGCGCTGGGCCCGGCAGCAGATACGCAGTATTTT
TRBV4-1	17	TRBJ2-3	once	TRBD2	CAGSQVGLAGVTDTQYF	TGCGCCGGCAGCCAAGTAGGACTAGCGGGAGTCACAGATACGCAGTATTTT
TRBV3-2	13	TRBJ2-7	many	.	CASSQVGTTEQYF	TGTGCCAGCAGCCAAGTCGGGACAACCGAGCAGTACTTC
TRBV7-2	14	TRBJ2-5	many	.	CASSLGTGRETQYF	TGTGCCAGCAGCTTGGGGACTGGACGAGAGACCCAGTACTTC
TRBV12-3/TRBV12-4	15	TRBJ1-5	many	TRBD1	CASSLGTGKIQPQHF	TGTGCCAGCAGTTTAGGGACAGGGAAGATTCAGCCCCAGCATTTT
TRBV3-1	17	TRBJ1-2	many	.	CASSGCNTLRKTYGYTF	TGTGCCAGCAGCGGTTGTAACACCCTTCGAAAGACCTATGGCTACACCTTC
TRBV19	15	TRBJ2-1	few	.	CASSIVGVMGRGQFF	TGTGCCAGTAGTATAGTAGGGGTGATGGGAAGGGGGCAGTTCTTC
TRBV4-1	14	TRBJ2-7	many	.	CASSNQGSFYEQYF	TGCGCCAGCAGCAATCAGGGATCCTTCTACGAGCAGTACTTC
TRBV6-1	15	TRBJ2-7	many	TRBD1	CASSEFGTAKFEQYF	TGTGCCAGCAGTGAGTTTGGGACAGCAAAATTCGAGCAGTACTTC
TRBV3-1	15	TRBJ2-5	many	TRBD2	CASSSYSGRGETQYF	TGTGCCAGCAGCTCCTACAGCGGGAGGGGGGAGACCCAGTACTTC
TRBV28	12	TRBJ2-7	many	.	CASSFQNYEQYF	TGTGCCAGCAGTTTTCAGAACTACGAGCAGTACTTC
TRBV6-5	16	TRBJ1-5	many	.	CASSARGRSSNQPQHF	TGTGCCAGCAGCGCAAGGGGCCGCAGTAGCAATCAGCCCCAGCATTTT
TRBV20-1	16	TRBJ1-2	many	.	CSARGTLGPTNYGYTF	TGCAGTGCTAGAGGTACCCTGGGGCCAACTAACTATGGCTACACCTTC
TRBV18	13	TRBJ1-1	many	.	CASSPQGSTEAFF	TGTGCCAGCAGCCCGCAGGGTAGCACTGAAGCTTTCTTT
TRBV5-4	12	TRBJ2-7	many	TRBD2	CASSLRGLDEYF	TGTGCCAGCAGCTTGCGGGGACTAGATGAGTACTTC
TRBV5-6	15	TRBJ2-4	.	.	CASSSLAVSGDIRYF	TGTGCCAGCAGCTCCCTAGCGGTATCAGGGGACATTCGGTACTTC
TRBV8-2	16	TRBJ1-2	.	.	CGNTMSDSRKTYGYTF	TGTGGCAATACAATGTCTGATAGCCGAAAGACCTATGGCTACACCTTC
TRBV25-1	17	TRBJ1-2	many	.	CASSGYRELGKTYGYTF	TGTGCCAGCAGTGGGTATAGAGAACTGGGAAAGACCTATGGCTACACCTTC
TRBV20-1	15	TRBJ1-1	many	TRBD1	CSARPPGQGWTEAFF	TGCAGTGCTAGACCACCGGGACAGGGGTGGACTGAAGCTTTCTTT
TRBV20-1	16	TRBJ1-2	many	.	CSARGRYEPGNYGYTF	TGCAGTGCTAGAGGACGCTATGAACCTGGTAACTATGGCTACACCTTC
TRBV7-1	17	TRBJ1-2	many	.	CASSRYAHEGKTYGYTF	TGTGCCAGCAGCCGCTATGCTCACGAGGGAAAGACCTATGGCTACACCTTC